These 13 T cell receptor beta chains came from one sample sequenced in a study of CD8+ T cells in alopecia areata. It was cDNA, reverse transcribed from extracted RNA, that served as the sequencing template. Using immunoSEQ multiplex PCR, the repertoire was profiled, and TCRdb retains in-frame clones only, with some absent. The sample contains 110,000 or so clones, approximately 60% of which appear only once. The source material was CD4+ T cells sorted from blood. Every receptor here comes from a human donor in good health.

DNA of the CDR3: TGCAGCGTTGTTTGGGGACCCGGCCGCCCTGAAGCTTTCTTT. Translating it yields CSVVWGPGRPEAFF. The genes are TRBV29-1 and TRBJ1-1, with a possible D match to TRBD1 (5 bases). Trimming took off 4 bases at V and 6 bases at J, with 18 bases between the two ends. Germline assignment: CDR1 SQVTM and CDR2 ANQGSEA. The CDR3 runs 14 residues.

This clone was detected only a few times. V usage is TRBV7-9 and J usage is TRBJ1-2; 7 positions agree with TRBD1. The trim removed 5 bases at V and 5 bases at J, leaving 5 bases unmatched. CDR1 is SEHNR and CDR2 is FQNEAQ in the germline V gene (reference sequence). This CDR3 spans 13 amino acids. The CDR3 loop reads CASSPVQGYGYTF. In DNA, the CDR3 is TGTGCCAGCAGCCCAGTACAGGGGTATGGCTACACCTTC.

The rearrangement joins TRBV11-2 to TRBJ1-1; D remains unclear. Germline CDR1 SGHAT, CDR2 FQNNGV. V was pared by 4 bases and J by 1 base, with 7 bases between. The CDR3 totals 13 residues. The CDR3 nucleotides read TGTGCCAGCAGCTCCGCCCAGAACACTGAAGCTTTCTTT. As protein: CASSSAQNTEAFF.

The CDR3 region is CASSLIPGADYGYTF. The CDR3 DNA is TGTGCCAGCAGCCTTATCCCGGGGGCGGACTATGGCTACACCTTC. This rearrangement joins TRBV27 to TRBJ1-2; D perhaps matches TRBD1 (6 bases). Deletions cut 6 bases from V and 3 bases from J, with 17 bases between. Germline CDR1 and CDR2: MNHEY and SMNVEV (reference sequence). The CDR3 extends over 15 amino acids.

The rearrangement uses TRBV5-1 and TRBJ2-7, with D perhaps matching TRBD2 (5 bases). CDR3 length: 14 residues. Trimming stripped 0 bases from V and 2 bases from J, with 9 bases between. Per germline, CDR1 SGHRS and CDR2 YFSETQ. As DNA, the CDR3 is TGCGCCAGCAGCTTGGCCGACGGGACCTACGAGCAGTACTTC. Residues: CASSLADGTYEQYF.

The rearrangement links TRBV5-1 to TRBJ2-7; 7 bases are shared with TRBD1. CDR1 and CDR2 (germline): SGHRS, YFSETQ. The junction had 4 bases not matched to a gene; V was cut back by 4 bases and J by 0 bases. This CDR3 has 14 residues. CDR3 DNA sequence: TGCGCCAGCAGCCGAACAGGGGTCTCCTACGAGCAGTACTTC. Translated, it gives CASSRTGVSYEQYF.

This clone is a singleton in its sample. This rearrangement joins TRBV5-1 to TRBJ1-4, with D possibly matching TRBD1 (5 bases). Germline CDR1 is SGHRS and CDR2 is YFSETQ. V dropped 2 bases and J dropped 0 bases, with 8 bases sitting between them. The CDR3 spans 15 residues. Here the CDR3 DNA reads TGCGCCAGCAGCTTAGACAGTACAACTAATGAAAAACTGTTTTTT. Protein: CASSLDSTTNEKLFF.

This chain links TRBV5-1 with TRBJ2-1; possible D gene TRBD2, 6 bases. From germline, CDR1 is SGHRS and CDR2 YFSETQ. The CDR3 consists of 15 residues. Trimming left V 0 bases short and J 7 bases short, with 14 bases between. The CDR3: CASSLVPSVGNEQFF. The CDR3 nucleotides read TGCGCCAGCAGCTTGGTACCTAGCGTGGGGAATGAGCAGTTCTTC.

The genes are TRBV10-3 and TRBJ2-7; 8 bases are shared with TRBD1. The CDR3 is 13 residues long. J gave up 3 bases and V 9 bases, and 7 bases lay outside the gene matches. The germline V gene has CDR1 ENHRY and CDR2 SYGVKD. The CDR3 DNA sequence: TGTGCCATGGGACAGGAGATCGACTACGAGCAGTACTTC. As protein: CAMGQEIDYEQYF.

The chain employs TRBV30 and TRBJ2-2; D call uncertain. The V end was cut by 4 bases, the J end by 8 bases, with 8 bases between. The germline V gene has CDR1 GTSNPN and CDR2 SVGIG (reference sequence). This CDR3 is built from 11 residues. CDR3 amino acids: CAWMGTGELFF. CDR3 nucleotides: TGTGCCTGGATGGGAACTGGGGAGCTGTTTTTT.

The chain joins TRBV2 to TRBJ1-5; tentatively, D is TRBD1 (6 bases). This CDR3 is 15 amino acids long. Per germline, CDR1 SNHLY and CDR2 FYNNEI. V lost 6 bases and J 2 bases, leaving 14 bases between the germline ends. The CDR3 coding sequence is TGTGCCAGCAGGGCGACCGGACAGCGCAATCAGCCCCAGCATTTT. This sequence encodes CASRATGQRNQPQHF.

The rearrangement links TRBV11-2 to TRBJ1-1; tentatively, D is TRBD1 (5 bases). With 2 bases removed from V and 4 bases from J, the gap between germline ends came to 11 bases. Germline V gene sequence: CDR1 SGHAT, CDR2 FQNNGV. The CDR3 sequence is 14 residues long. The CDR3 bases are TGTGCCAGCAGCTTAATTTCGGGGGGCACTGAAGCTTTCTTT. Amino acids: CASSLISGGTEAFF.

This clone occurred a few times. The genes are TRBV25-1 and TRBJ1-6, with a weak D call TRBD1 (5 bases). Trimming took 6 bases from V and 13 from J, leaving 19 bases between them. The germline gives CDR1 MGHDK, CDR2 SYGVNS. The CDR3 is made up of 14 amino acids. The CDR3: CASRIGGGDNPLHF. For the CDR3, the DNA is TGTGCCAGCAGGATTGGGGGGGGAGATAATCCCCTCCACTTT.